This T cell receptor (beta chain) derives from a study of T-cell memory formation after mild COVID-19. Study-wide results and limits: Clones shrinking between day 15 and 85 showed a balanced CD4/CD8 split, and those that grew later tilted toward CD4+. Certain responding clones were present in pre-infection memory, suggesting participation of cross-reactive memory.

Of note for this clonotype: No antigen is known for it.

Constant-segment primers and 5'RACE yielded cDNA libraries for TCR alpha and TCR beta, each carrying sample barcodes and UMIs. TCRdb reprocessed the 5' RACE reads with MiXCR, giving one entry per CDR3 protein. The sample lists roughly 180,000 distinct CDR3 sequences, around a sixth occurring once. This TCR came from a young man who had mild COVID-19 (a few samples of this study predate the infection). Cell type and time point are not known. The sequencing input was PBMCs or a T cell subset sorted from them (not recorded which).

The CDR3 nucleotides are TGTGCCAGCAGCTCGACTAGCGGGGCTAGAGAGACCCAGTACTTC. It is translated as CASSSTSGARETQYF. The V gene is TRBV5-4, the J gene TRBJ2-5; 11 bases are shared with TRBD2. The ends lost 3 bases at V and 4 bases at J; junction bases unmatched: 5. Germline lookup yields CDR1 SGHNT and CDR2 YYREEE (reference sequence). The CDR3 consists of 15 residues.